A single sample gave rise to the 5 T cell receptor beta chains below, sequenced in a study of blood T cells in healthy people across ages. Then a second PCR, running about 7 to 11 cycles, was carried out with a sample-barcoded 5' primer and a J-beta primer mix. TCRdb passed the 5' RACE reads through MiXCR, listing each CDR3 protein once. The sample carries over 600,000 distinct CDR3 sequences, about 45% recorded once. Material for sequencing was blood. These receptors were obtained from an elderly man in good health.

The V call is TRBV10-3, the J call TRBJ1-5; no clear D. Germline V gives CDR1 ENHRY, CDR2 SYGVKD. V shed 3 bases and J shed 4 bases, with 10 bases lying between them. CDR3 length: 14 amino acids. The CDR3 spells CAISERRNNQPQHF. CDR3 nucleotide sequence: TGTGCCATCAGTGAAAGGAGGAATAATCAGCCCCAGCATTTT.

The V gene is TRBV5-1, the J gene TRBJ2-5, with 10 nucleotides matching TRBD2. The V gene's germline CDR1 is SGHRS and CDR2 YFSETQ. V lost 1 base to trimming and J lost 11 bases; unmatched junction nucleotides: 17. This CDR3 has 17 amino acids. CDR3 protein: CASSLLVGTSVGNEQYF. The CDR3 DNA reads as TGCGCCAGCAGCTTGCTGGTCGGGACTAGCGTGGGGAATGAGCAGTACTTC.

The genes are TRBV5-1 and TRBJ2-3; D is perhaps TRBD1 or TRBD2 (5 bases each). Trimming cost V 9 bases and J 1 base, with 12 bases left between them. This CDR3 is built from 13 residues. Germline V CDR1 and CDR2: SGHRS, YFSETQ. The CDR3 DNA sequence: TGCGCCACTGGGGCCGGGGGCACAGATACGCAGTATTTT. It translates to CATGAGGTDTQYF.

The CDR3 DNA reads as TGCAGCGTCGGGGGACTAGCGGGAGGGGGTGAGCAGTTCTTC. It specifies CSVGGLAGGGEQFF. This chain connects TRBV29-1 to TRBJ2-1; TRBD2 matches 16 bases. Trimming removed 6 bases from V and 9 bases from J; junction bases left unmatched: 5. Germline CDR1 SQVTM, CDR2 ANQGSEA. This CDR3 contains 14 residues.

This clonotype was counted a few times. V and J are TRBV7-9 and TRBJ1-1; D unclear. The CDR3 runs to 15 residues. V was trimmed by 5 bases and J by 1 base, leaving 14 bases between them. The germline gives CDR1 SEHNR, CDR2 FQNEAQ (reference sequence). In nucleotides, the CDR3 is TGTGCCAGCAGCGCCTTAGATTGGGCGAACACTGAAGCTTTCTTT. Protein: CASSALDWANTEAFF.